The source of this T cell receptor beta chain is a study of blood T cell repertoires in COVID-19. Looking at the study overall: The United States, Italy and Spain were the sources of the acute and convalescent COVID-19 samples. T cells, B-cell-depleted T cells, or PBMCs provided the cDNA or gDNA that served as material.

Study processing details: Cell counts per sample came from amplifying reference gene primers. Libraries were prepared by immunoSEQ multiplex PCR; TCRdb keeps only in-frame clonotypes and omits some of them. The DNA gave D and trimming, while V, J and clone size come from that table. The sample lists some 260,000 clones; approximately 81% were seen once. This clone came up once. The receptor was isolated from a woman younger than 35 with acute or convalescent COVID-19. The sample comprised peripheral blood.

The chain's CDR3 is CASGPTSGSSYNEQFF. CDR3 coding DNA: TGCGCCAGCGGCCCCACTAGCGGAAGCTCCTACAATGAGCAGTTCTTC. The chain recombines TRBV5-1 with TRBJ2-1, with 8 bases fitting TRBD2. J gave up 0 bases and V 7 bases, and 9 bases lay outside the gene matches. CDR1 is SGHRS, CDR2 YFSETQ, per germline. The CDR3 runs 16 residues.